The present TCR beta chain was sequenced within a study of control samples from healthy donors and cancer patients. Germline CDR1 reads MNHNS; CDR2 reads SASEGT. V was pared by 2 bases and J by 2 bases, with 6 bases of the junction left unmatched. The length of the CDR3 is 16 residues. Clones were sequenced by immunoSEQ multiplex PCR, and TCRdb holds only the in-frame ones, with some missing. The sample includes more than 95,000 clones, 70% to 90% seen only once; the top ten take about 3%. The origin of this receptor is a man in his sixties in good health. Sequenced input: blood. J is TRBJ1-3 and V is TRBV6-1, with 7 bases lining up with TRBD1. Written as DNA, the CDR3 is TGTGCCAGCAGTGAATCGTACAGGGGAACTGGAAACACCATATATTTT. Translation gives CASSESYRGTGNTIYF.